This TCR beta chain was recorded in a study of blood T cell repertoires in COVID-19. Whole-study context: Italy, Spain and the United States were the sources of the convalescent and acute COVID-19 samples. The analysed material was cDNA or gDNA that came from T cells, B-cell-depleted T cells, or PBMCs.

Enrolled through a virtual design, the participants were between roughly 18 and 90 years of age and came from 24 US areas. Repertoires were generated with immunoSEQ multiplex PCR, while TCRdb's copy carries only in-frame clones and drops some. The data contain about 220,000 clones, 88% of them singletons. The sequence came from a woman in her 30s who had recovered from COVID-19. The specimen sequenced was PBMCs or T cells enriched from blood (not recorded which).

CDR3 loop: CASSFNGLNYGYTF. In DNA form, the CDR3 reads TGTGCCAGCAGCTTTAACGGTTTAAACTATGGCTACACCTTC. This chain connects TRBV5-4 to TRBJ1-2; D gene unclear. V shed 2 bases and J shed 2 bases, with 10 bases lying between them. The CDR3 loop spans 14 amino acids. Germline CDR1 SGHNT, CDR2 YYREEE (reference sequence).